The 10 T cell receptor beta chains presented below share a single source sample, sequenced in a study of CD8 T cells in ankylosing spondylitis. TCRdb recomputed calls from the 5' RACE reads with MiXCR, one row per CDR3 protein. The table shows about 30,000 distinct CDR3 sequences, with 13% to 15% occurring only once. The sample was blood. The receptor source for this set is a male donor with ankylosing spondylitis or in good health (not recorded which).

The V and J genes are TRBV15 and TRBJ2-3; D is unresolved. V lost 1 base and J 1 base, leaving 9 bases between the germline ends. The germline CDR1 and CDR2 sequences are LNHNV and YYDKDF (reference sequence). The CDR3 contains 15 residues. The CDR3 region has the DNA TGTGCCACCAGCAGAGTGCTAGTCGGCACAGATACGCAGTATTTT. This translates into CATSRVLVGTDTQYF.

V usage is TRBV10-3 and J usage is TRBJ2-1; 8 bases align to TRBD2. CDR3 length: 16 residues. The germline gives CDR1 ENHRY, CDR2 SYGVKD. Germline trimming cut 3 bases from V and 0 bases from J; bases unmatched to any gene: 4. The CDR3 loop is CAISDLAGGSYNEQFF. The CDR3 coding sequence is TGTGCCATCAGTGATCTGGCGGGGGGCTCCTACAATGAGCAGTTCTTC.

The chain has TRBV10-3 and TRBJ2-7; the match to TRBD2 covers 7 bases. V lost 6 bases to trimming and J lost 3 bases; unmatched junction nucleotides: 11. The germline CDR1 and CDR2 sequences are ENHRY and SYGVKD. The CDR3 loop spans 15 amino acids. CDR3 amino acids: CAIRREGGIYYEQYF. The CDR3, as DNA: TGTGCCATCAGGAGGGAGGGAGGGATCTACTACGAGCAGTACTTC.

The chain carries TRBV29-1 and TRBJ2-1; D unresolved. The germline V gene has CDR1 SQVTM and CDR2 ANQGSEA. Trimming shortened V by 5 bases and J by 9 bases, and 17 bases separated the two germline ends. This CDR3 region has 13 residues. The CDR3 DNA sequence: TGCAGCGTTACTCCTAGTGCCGGCCGTGAGCAGTTCTTC. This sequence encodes CSVTPSAGREQFF.

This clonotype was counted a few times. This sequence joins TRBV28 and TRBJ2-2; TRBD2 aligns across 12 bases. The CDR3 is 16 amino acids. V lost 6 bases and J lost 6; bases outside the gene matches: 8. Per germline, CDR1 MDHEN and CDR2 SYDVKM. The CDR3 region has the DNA TGTGCCAGCAGCTTACTAGCGGGAGGATTTGCCGGGGAGCTGTTTTTT. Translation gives CASSLLAGGFAGELFF.

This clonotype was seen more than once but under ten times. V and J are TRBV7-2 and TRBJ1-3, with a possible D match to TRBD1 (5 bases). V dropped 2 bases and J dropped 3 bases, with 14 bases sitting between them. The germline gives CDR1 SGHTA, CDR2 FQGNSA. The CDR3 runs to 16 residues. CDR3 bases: TGTGCCAGCAGCTTAAGTTCGGGGGTCCTTGGAAACACCATATATTTT. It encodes CASSLSSGVLGNTIYF.

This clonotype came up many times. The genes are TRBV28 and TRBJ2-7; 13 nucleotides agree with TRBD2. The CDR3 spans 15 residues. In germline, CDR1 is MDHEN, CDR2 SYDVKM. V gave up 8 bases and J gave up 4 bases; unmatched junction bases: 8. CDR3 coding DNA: TGTGCCAGCCCCGAGAAACTAGCGGGGGGGTACGAGCAGTACGTC. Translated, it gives CASPEKLAGGYEQYV.

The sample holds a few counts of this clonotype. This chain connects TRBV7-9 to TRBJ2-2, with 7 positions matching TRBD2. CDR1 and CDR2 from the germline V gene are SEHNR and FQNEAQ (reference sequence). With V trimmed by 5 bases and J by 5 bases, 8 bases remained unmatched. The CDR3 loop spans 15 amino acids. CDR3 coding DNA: TGTGCCAGCAGCCCGGGACTATGGGATACCGGGGAGCTGTTTTTT. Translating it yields CASSPGLWDTGELFF.

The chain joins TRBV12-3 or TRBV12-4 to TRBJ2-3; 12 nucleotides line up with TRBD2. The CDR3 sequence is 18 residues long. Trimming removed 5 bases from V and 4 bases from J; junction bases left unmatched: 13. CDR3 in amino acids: CASSPSSGRARVADTQYF. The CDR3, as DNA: TGTGCCAGCAGTCCATCTAGCGGGAGGGCCCGGGTTGCAGATACGCAGTATTTT.

Here the CDR3 reads CASSLGMNTEAFF. CDR3 bases: TGCGCCAGCAGCTTGGGCATGAACACTGAAGCTTTCTTT. The chain has TRBV5-1 and TRBJ1-1; D is ambiguous. The CDR3 runs to 13 residues. The germline V gene has CDR1 SGHRS and CDR2 YFSETQ. V shed 0 bases and J shed 0 bases, with 3 bases lying between them.